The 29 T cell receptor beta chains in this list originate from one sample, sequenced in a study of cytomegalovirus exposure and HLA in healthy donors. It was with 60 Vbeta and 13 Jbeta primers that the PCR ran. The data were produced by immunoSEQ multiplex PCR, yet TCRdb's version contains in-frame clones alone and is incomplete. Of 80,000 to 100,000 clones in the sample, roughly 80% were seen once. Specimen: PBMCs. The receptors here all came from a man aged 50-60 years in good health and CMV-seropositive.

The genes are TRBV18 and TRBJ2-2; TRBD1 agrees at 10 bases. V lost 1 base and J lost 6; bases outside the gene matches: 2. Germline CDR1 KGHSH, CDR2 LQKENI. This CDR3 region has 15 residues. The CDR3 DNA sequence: TGTGCCAGCTCACCACGACAGGGGGCATCCGGGGAGCTGTTTTTT. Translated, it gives CASSPRQGASGELFF.

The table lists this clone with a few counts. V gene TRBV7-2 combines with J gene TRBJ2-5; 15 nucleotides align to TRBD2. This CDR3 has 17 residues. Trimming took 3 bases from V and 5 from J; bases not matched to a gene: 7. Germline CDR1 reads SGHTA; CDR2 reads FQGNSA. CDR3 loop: CASSLWTSGGAGETQYF. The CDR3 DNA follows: TGTGCCAGCAGCTTGTGGACTAGCGGGGGGGCAGGGGAGACCCAGTACTTC.

CDR3 residues: CASRDAGVYEQYF. DNA for the CDR3: TGTGCCAGCCGGGATGCCGGCGTCTACGAGCAGTACTTC. The chain combines TRBV28 with TRBJ2-7; perhaps TRBD2 as D (5 bases). The CDR3 is 13 amino acids. The V end was cut by 8 bases, the J end by 3 bases, with 14 bases between. CDR1 and CDR2 from the germline V gene are MDHEN and SYDVKM.

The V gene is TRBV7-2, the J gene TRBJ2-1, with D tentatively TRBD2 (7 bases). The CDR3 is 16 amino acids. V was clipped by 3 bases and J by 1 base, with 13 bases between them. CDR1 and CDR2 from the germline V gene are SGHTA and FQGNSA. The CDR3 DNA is TGTGCCAGCAGCTTTGCGGGGGCCTCTTCCTACAATGAGCAGTTCTTC. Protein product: CASSFAGASSYNEQFF.

The CDR3 DNA sequence: TGTGCCAGCACGGGGAACACTGAAGCTTTCTTT. Amino acids: CASTGNTEAFF. The genes are TRBV6-4 and TRBJ1-1; D not certain. Looked up from germline, CDR1 is MRHNA and CDR2 is SNTAGT. The CDR3 is made up of 11 amino acids. V was shortened by 7 bases and J by 1 base, with 4 bases between the two germline ends.

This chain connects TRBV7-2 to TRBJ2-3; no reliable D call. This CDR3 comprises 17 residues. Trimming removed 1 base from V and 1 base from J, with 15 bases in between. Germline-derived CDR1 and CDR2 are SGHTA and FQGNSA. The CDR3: CASSLEYPGRGTDTQYF. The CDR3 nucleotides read TGTGCCAGCAGCTTAGAGTATCCAGGCCGAGGCACAGATACGCAGTATTTT.

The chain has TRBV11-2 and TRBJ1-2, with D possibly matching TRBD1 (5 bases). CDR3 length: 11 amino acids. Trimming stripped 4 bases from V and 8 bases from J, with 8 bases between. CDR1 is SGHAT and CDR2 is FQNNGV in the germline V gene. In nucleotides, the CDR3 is TGTGCCAGCAGCTCCGGGGGAGGCTACACCTTC. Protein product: CASSSGGGYTF.

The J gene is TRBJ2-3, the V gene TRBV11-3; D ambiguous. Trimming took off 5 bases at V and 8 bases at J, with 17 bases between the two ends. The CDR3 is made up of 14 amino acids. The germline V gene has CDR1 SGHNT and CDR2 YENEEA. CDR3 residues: CASSTINNQATQYF. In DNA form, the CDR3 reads TGTGCCAGCAGCACTATCAACAACCAAGCTACGCAGTATTTT. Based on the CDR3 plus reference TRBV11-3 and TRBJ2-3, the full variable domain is EAGVVQSPRYKIIEKKQPVAFWCNPISGHNTLYWYLQNLGQGPELLIRYENEEAVDDSQLPKDRFSAERLKGVDSTLKIQPAELGDSAVYLCASSTINNQATQYFGPGTRLTVL.

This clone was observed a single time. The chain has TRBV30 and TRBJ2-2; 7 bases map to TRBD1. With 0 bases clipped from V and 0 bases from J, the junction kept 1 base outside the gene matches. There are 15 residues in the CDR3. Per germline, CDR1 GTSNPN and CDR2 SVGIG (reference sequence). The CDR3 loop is CAWSVDRANTGELFF. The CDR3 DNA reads TGTGCCTGGAGTGTAGACAGGGCGAACACCGGGGAGCTGTTTTTT.

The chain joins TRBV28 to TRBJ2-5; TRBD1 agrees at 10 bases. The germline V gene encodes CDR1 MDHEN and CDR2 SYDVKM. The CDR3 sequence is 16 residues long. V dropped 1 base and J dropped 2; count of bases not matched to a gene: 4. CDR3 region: CASSLSGQGKQETQYF. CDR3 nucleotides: TGTGCCAGCAGTTTATCGGGACAGGGGAAGCAAGAGACCCAGTACTTC.

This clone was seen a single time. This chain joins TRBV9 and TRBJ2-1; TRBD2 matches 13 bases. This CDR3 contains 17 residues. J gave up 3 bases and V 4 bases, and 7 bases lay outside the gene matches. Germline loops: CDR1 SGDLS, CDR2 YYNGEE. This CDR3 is CASSPRLAGGLYNEQFF. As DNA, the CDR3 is TGTGCCAGCAGCCCTAGACTAGCGGGGGGTCTCTACAATGAGCAGTTCTTC. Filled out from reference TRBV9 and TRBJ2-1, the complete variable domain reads DSGVTQTPKHLITATGQRVTLRCSPRSGDLSVYWYQQSLDQGLQFLIQYYNGEERAKGNILERFSAQQFPDLHSELNLSSLELGDSALYFCASSPRLAGGLYNEQFFGPGTRLTVL.

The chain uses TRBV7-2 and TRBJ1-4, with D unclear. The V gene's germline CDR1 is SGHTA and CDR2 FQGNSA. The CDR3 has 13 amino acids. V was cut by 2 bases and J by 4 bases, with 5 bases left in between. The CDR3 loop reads CASSLFRNEKLFF. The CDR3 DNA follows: TGTGCCAGCAGCTTATTCCGTAATGAAAAACTGTTTTTT.

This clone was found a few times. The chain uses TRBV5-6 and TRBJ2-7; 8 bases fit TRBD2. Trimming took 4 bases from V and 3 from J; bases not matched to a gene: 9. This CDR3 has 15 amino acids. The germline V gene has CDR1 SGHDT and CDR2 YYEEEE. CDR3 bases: TGTGCCAGCAGCGGGGTGAGCGGGGGAGGCTACGAGCAGTACTTC. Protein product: CASSGVSGGGYEQYF.

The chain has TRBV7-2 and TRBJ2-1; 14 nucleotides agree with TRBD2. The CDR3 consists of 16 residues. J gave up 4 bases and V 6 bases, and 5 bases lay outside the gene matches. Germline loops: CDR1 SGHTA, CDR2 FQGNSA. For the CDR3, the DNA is TGTGCCAGCAGGCAAGGGACTAGCGGGGGTTACAATGAGCAGTTCTTC. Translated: CASRQGTSGGYNEQFF.

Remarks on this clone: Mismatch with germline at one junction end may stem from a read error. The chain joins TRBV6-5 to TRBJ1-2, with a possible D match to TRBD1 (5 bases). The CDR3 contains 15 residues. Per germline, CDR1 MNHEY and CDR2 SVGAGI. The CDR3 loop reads CASSPEEGEGYGYPF. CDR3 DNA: TGTGCCAGCAGTCCTGAGGAAGGGGAGGGCTATGGCTACCCCTTC.

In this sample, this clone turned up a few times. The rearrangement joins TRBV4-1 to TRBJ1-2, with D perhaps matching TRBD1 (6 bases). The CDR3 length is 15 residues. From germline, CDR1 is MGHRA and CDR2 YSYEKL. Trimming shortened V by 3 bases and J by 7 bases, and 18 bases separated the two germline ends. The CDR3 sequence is CASSQGRGRGTGYTF. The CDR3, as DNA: TGCGCCAGCAGCCAGGGCAGGGGCCGAGGGACTGGCTACACCTTC.

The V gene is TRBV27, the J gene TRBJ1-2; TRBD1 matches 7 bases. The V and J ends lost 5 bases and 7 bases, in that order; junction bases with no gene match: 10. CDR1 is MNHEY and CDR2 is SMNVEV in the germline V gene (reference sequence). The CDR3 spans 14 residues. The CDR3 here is CASSDGTAMGGYTF. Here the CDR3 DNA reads TGTGCCAGCAGTGATGGGACAGCCATGGGTGGCTACACCTTC.

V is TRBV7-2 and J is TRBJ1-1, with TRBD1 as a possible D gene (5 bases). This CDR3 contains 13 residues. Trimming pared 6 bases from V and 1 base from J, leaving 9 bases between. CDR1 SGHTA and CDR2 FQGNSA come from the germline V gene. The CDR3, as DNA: TGTGCCAGCAGGCGGACAAAGAACACTGAAGCTTTCTTT. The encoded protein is CASRRTKNTEAFF.

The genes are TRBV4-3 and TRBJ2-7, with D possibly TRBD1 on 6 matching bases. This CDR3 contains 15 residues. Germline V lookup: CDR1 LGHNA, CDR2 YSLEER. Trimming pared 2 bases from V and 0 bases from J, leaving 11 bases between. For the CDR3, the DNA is TGCGCCAGCAGCCAACGGGCAGGGGACTCCTACGAGCAGTACTTC. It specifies CASSQRAGDSYEQYF.

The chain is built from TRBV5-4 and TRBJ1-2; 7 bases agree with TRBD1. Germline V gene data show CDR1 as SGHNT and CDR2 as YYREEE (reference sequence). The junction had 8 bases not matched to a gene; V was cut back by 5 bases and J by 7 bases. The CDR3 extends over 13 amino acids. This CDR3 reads CASRTQGVRGYTF. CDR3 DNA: TGTGCCAGCAGGACTCAGGGGGTGCGTGGCTACACCTTC.

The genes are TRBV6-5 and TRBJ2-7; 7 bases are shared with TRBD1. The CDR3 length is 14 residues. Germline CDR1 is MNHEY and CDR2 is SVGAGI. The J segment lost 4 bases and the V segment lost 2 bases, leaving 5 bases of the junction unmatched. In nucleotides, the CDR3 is TGTGCCAGCAGTTACACGGGACAGCCATACGAGCAGTACTTC. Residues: CASSYTGQPYEQYF.

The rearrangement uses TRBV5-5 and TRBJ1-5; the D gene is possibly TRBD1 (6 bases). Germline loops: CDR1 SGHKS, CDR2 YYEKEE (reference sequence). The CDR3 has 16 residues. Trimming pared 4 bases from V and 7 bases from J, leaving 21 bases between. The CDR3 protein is CASSLLGGRSGQPQHF. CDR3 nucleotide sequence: TGTGCCAGCAGCCTCCTGGGGGGGCGAAGCGGGCAGCCCCAGCATTTT.

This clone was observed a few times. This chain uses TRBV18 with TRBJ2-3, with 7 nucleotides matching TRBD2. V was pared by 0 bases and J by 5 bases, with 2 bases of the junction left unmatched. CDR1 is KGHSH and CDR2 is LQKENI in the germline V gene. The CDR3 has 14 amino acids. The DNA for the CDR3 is TGTGCCAGCTCACCACCGGGGGGGGTAGATACGCAGTATTTT. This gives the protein CASSPPGGVDTQYF.

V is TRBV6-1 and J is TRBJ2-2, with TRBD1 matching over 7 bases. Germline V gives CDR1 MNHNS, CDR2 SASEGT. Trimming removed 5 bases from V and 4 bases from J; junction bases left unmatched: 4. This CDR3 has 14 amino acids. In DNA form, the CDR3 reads TGTGCCAGCAGTACCCACAGGGGCACCGGGGAGCTGTTTTTT. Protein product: CASSTHRGTGELFF.

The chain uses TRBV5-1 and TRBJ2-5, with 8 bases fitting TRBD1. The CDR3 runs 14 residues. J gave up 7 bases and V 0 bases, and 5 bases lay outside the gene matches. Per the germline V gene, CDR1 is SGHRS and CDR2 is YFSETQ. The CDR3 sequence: CASSLDGTGMTQYF. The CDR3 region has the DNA TGCGCCAGCAGCTTGGACGGGACAGGAATGACCCAGTACTTC.

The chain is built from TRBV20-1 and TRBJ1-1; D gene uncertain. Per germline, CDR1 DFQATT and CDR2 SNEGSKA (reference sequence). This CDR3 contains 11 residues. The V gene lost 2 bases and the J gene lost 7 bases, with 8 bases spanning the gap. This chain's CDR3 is CSARLGREAFF. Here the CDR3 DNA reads TGCAGTGCTAGATTGGGCCGTGAAGCTTTCTTT.

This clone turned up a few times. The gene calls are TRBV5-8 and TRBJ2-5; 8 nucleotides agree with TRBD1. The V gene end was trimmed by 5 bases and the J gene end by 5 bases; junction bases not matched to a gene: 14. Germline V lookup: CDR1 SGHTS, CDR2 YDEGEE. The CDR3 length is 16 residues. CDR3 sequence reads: CASSIGLQGGPETQYF. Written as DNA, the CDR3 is TGTGCCAGCAGTATTGGGTTACAGGGGGGTCCGGAGACCCAGTACTTC.

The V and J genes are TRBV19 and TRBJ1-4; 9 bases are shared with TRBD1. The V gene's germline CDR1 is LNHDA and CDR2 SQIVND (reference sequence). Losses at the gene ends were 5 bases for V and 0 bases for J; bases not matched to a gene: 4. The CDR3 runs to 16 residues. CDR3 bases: TGTGCCAGTAGTTCTACAGGGGGCTCAACTAATGAAAAACTGTTTTTT. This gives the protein CASSSTGGSTNEKLFF. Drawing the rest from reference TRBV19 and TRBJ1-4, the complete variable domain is DGGITQSPKYLFRKEGQNVTLSCEQNLNHDAMYWYRQDPGQGLRLIYYSQIVNDFQKGDIAEGYSVSREKKESFPLTVTSAQKNPTAFYLCASSSTGGSTNEKLFFGSGTQLSVL.

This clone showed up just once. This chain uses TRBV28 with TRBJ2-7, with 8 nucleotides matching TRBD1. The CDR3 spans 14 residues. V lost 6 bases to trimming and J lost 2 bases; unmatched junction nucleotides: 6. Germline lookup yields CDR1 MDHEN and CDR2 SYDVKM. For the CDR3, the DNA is TGTGCCAGCAGCCGACAGGGGCTCACCTACGAGCAGTACTTC. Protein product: CASSRQGLTYEQYF.